The 15 T cell receptor beta chains below come from one sample, sequenced in a study of metastatic and nonmetastatic thyroid tumors. TCRdb reanalyzed the PCR reads via MiXCR. Of 20,000 to 25,000 clones listed, about 24% were seen once; the top ten hold 5% to 7.5%. Patients had received no treatment of any kind before thyroid surgery. The material sequenced was tumor tissue. All receptors derive from a female donor with papillary thyroid cancer or a benign thyroid nodule (not recorded which). Some clones in this sample may be carry-over from other donors' samples.

By frequency in the sample, this clone is medium-sized. The chain recombines TRBV30 with TRBJ2-1, with 8 bases identical to TRBD2. The trim removed 2 bases at V and 3 bases at J, leaving 3 bases unmatched. Germline V gene sequence: CDR1 GTSNPN, CDR2 SVGIG (reference sequence). This CDR3 has 14 amino acids. In DNA form, the CDR3 reads TGTGCCTGGAGTTGGCTAGCGGGCTACAATGAGCAGTTCTTC. This encodes CAWSWLAGYNEQFF.

This clone is labeled as medium-sized. The same CDR3 arises from other DNA sequences in this sample as well. The rearrangement links TRBV6-1 to TRBJ2-6; 8 nucleotides align to TRBD1. With V trimmed by 6 bases and J by 2 bases, 6 bases remained unmatched. Per germline, CDR1 MNHNS and CDR2 SASEGT. The CDR3 contains 16 residues. The CDR3 nucleotides read TGTGCCAGCAGGCGGACAGGGAGGACTGGGGCCAACGTCCTGACTTTC. It specifies CASRRTGRTGANVLTF.

The rearrangement uses TRBV20-1 and TRBJ1-2; D is possibly TRBD1 (6 bases). The germline V and J ends were trimmed by 0 bases and 9 bases, with 11 bases remaining between them. Germline CDR1 DFQATT, CDR2 SNEGSKA (reference sequence). The CDR3 loop spans 12 amino acids. CDR3 coding DNA: TGCAGTGCTAGAGAGACAGGAGGTTGCTACACCTTC. Protein sequence: CSARETGGCYTF.

This chain joins TRBV4-1 and TRBJ1-1; 7 nucleotides line up with TRBD1. The V gene's germline CDR1 is MGHRA and CDR2 YSYEKL. V was clipped by 0 bases and J by 10 bases; unmatched bases: 17. The CDR3 has 17 residues. This CDR3 reads CASSQEPPGGGSHAAFF. In DNA form, the CDR3 reads TGCGCCAGCAGCCAAGAGCCCCCGGGAGGGGGCAGCCATGCAGCTTTCTTT.

As to this clone: This is likely a read error, given that the CDR3 carries no conserved phenylalanine or tryptophan at its end. The chain carries TRBV6-1 and TRBJ1-2; no clear D gene. Trimming removed 6 bases at V and 5 bases at J, with 19 bases between. This CDR3 spans 15 amino acids. Germline loops: CDR1 MNHNS, CDR2 SASEGT. CDR3 amino acids: CASRLATPSWYGYTI. In DNA form, the CDR3 reads TGTGCCAGCAGACTAGCCACCCCATCGTGGTATGGCTACACCATC.

The chain has TRBV11-3 and TRBJ2-3; a weak D match, TRBD2 (5 bases). From germline, CDR1 is SGHNT and CDR2 YENEEA. Trimming stripped 0 bases from V and 2 bases from J, with 9 bases between. The length of the CDR3 is 15 residues. The CDR3 spells CASSLEADYTDTQYF. As DNA, the CDR3 is TGTGCCAGCAGCTTAGAAGCGGATTACACAGATACGCAGTATTTT.

The chain uses TRBV30 and TRBJ1-4; TRBD1 is a possible D gene (5 bases). Germline CDR1 GTSNPN, CDR2 SVGIG (reference sequence). The length of the CDR3 is 15 residues. V was clipped by 0 bases and J by 8 bases, with 16 bases between them. The CDR3 protein is CAWSVLGRGEEKLFF. The CDR3 DNA sequence: TGTGCCTGGAGTGTACTAGGACGGGGCGAGGAAAAACTGTTTTTT.

In its sample, this clone was seen a few times. A much larger clone is a single base away; this may be a read error. The chain combines TRBV28 with TRBJ2-1; D perhaps matches TRBD1 (5 bases). The germline CDR1 and CDR2 sequences are MDHEN and SYDVKM. The CDR3 is 14 amino acids. Between the trimmed V and J ends, which lost 6 bases and 3 bases, there was a span of 12 bases. CDR3 in amino acids: CASSRTRCYNEQFF. Written as DNA, the CDR3 is TGTGCCAGCAGCAGGACAAGGTGCTACAATGAGCAGTTCTTC.

The V gene is TRBV4-2, the J gene TRBJ1-2; perhaps TRBD1 as D (6 bases). The CDR3 extends over 16 amino acids. V lost 2 bases to trimming and J lost 7 bases, with 20 bases between them. CDR1 is LGHNA, CDR2 YNFKEQ, per germline. The CDR3 DNA follows: TGTGCCAGCAGCCAATATACCCTCGGCAGGGGCCGTGGCTACACCTTC. Translating it yields CASSQYTLGRGRGYTF.

This clone was seen at least ten times. V is TRBV20-1 and J is TRBJ2-3; 10 bases are a match to TRBD2. The CDR3 is 19 residues long. Germline CDR1 and CDR2: DFQATT and SNEGSKA (reference sequence). V was pared by 6 bases and J by 0 bases, with 18 bases of the junction left unmatched. The CDR3 sequence: CSAHLGFLAGEFSTDTQYF. Here the CDR3 DNA reads TGCAGTGCCCATCTTGGCTTCCTAGCGGGAGAGTTTAGCACAGATACGCAGTATTTT.

By frequency in the sample, this clone is medium-sized. The chain employs TRBV2 and TRBJ2-7; TRBD2 aligns across 7 bases. CDR3 length: 14 residues. Trimming removed 4 bases from V and 4 bases from J; junction bases left unmatched: 7. The germline V gene encodes CDR1 SNHLY and CDR2 FYNNEI. This chain's CDR3 is CASSASLAPYEQYF. As DNA, the CDR3 is TGTGCCAGCAGTGCGTCACTAGCGCCGTACGAGCAGTACTTC. The entire variable domain, with the rest obtained from reference TRBV2 and TRBJ2-7, is as follows: EPEVTQTPSHQVTQMGQEVILRCVPISNHLYFYWYRQILGQKVEFLVSFYNNEISEKSEIFDDQFSVERPDGSNFTLKIRSTKLEDSAMYFCASSASLAPYEQYFGPGTRLTVT.

This clone was seen at least ten times. This may arise from a read error, as a much more abundant clone is one base away. V usage is TRBV6-1 and J usage is TRBJ2-4; the D gene is possibly TRBD2 (6 bases). V was clipped by 4 bases and J by 2 bases, with 15 bases between them. The CDR3 sequence is 16 residues long. Germline CDR1 MNHNS, CDR2 SASEGT. CDR3 protein: CASSAPTSLPKNIQYF. The CDR3 region has the DNA TGTGCCAGCAGTGCACCGACTAGTTTGCCCAAAAACATTCAGTACTTC.

The chain links TRBV7-9 to TRBJ2-4; the match to TRBD1 covers 8 bases. The length of the CDR3 is 12 residues. The germline V gene encodes CDR1 SEHNR and CDR2 FQNEAQ (reference sequence). V was clipped by 11 bases and J by 5 bases; unmatched bases: 5. In nucleotides, the CDR3 is TGTGCCTGTGGGACAGGTCAAAACATTCAGTACTTC. It encodes CACGTGQNIQYF.

This clone was picked up many times. The rearrangement links TRBV19 to TRBJ2-2, with 9 bases matching TRBD2. Germline lookup yields CDR1 LNHDA and CDR2 SQIVND (reference sequence). The CDR3 loop spans 13 amino acids. With 7 bases clipped from V and 6 bases from J, the junction kept 3 bases outside the gene matches. The DNA for the CDR3 is TGTGCCAGTAAAAAGCGGGAGGCCGGGGAGCTGTTTTTT. This sequence encodes CASKKREAGELFF.

The rearrangement links TRBV20-1 to TRBJ1-1; no clear D. CDR3 length: 14 residues. The germline V gene has CDR1 DFQATT and CDR2 SNEGSKA (reference sequence). V dropped 0 bases and J dropped 5 bases, with 13 bases sitting between them. In DNA form, the CDR3 reads TGCAGTGCTAGAGATTCAGCTTACGAGACTGAAGCTTTCTTT. Translated: CSARDSAYETEAFF.